This T cell receptor beta chain was identified in a study of blood T cell repertoires in COVID-19. Whole-study context: Acute-phase and convalescent COVID-19 samples originated in the United States, Italy and Spain. The cDNA or gDNA used as material had been derived from T cells, B-cell-depleted T cells, or PBMCs.

As processed by the authors: Estimates of nucleated cell counts were drawn from the amplification of reference gene primers. Libraries were prepared by immunoSEQ multiplex PCR; TCRdb keeps only in-frame clonotypes and omits some of them. From that table come the V and J calls and clone size; the DNA was used to work out D and trimming. The table includes around 230,000 clones, approximately 80% detected once. The germline V and J ends were trimmed by 2 bases and 6 bases, with 12 bases remaining between them. CDR3 length: 14 amino acids. The germline V gene has CDR1 SGHTA and CDR2 FQGTGA. This clonotype was sampled from a man aged 40-55 years with acute or convalescent COVID-19. Material for sequencing was peripheral blood. The rearrangement uses TRBV7-3 and TRBJ2-3; tentatively, D is TRBD2 (6 bases). Here the CDR3 reads CASSLLAPPDTQYF. The CDR3, as DNA: TGTGCCAGCAGCTTACTAGCGCCACCGGATACGCAGTATTTT.